This entry lists 17 T cell receptor beta chains sequenced from one sample in a study of blood T cell repertoires in COVID-19. Profiling relied on immunoSEQ multiplex PCR, and the TCRdb table lists in-frame clones only, not all of them. The sample gives approximately 150,000 clones, about 88% of which show up once; approximately 2.1% is in the top ten. Sequenced sample: peripheral blood. The source of these receptors is a man over 45 who had recovered from COVID-19.

This clone was observed once. The chain links TRBV23-1 to TRBJ2-7, with 11 bases fitting TRBD1. TRBV23-1 is an ORF; its function is uncertain. The CDR3 length is 18 residues. V shed 6 bases, J shed 1 base, and the junction held 14 bases outside the gene matches. CDR3 DNA: TGCGCCAGCAGCCCCCCCGGGACAGGGGGTTTTAGGTCCTACGAGCAGTACTTC. It encodes CASSPPGTGGFRSYEQYF.

The count of this clone is one. The limits of the CDR3 on the DNA are not certain, so only TCRdb's listed CDR3 is given. V and J are TRBV6-6 and TRBJ1-2; the tabulated D call, TRBD1, remains unverified against the DNA. Germline values: CDR1 MNHNY, CDR2 SVGAGI (reference sequence). The CDR3 is made up of 16 amino acids, end residues included. CDR3 sequence: CASILDGTGALYGYTF.

This sequence joins TRBV28 and TRBJ1-5, with a possible D match to TRBD1 (5 bases). Germline V gives CDR1 MDHEN, CDR2 SYDVKM. The CDR3 totals 15 residues. V was trimmed by 5 bases and J by 9 bases, leaving 20 bases between them. Here the CDR3 DNA reads TGTGCCAGCAGTGGGAACCGGGACTCCCATCGGCCCCAGCATTTT. It yields the protein CASSGNRDSHRPQHF.

CDR3 DNA: TGTGCCAGCAGCTTACGTCCTAGCGGGGGCCCTCTTTCCGTCCTGACTTTC. Translated, it gives CASSLRPSGGPLSVLTF. The chain is built from TRBV7-2 and TRBJ2-6; the match to TRBD2 covers 10 bases. Germline values: CDR1 SGHTA, CDR2 FQGNSA. V lost 2 bases and J lost 12; bases outside the gene matches: 13. The CDR3 has 17 residues. Full variable domain (outside the CDR3, taken from reference TRBV7-2 and TRBJ2-6): GAGVSQSPSNKVTEKGKDVELRCDPISGHTALYWYRQSLGQGLEFLIYFQGNSAPDKSGLPSDRFSAERTGGSVSTLTIQRTQQEDSAVYLCASSLRPSGGPLSVLTFGAGSRLTVL.

The chain uses TRBV29-1 and TRBJ1-4, with 8 bases identical to TRBD1. Germline lookup yields CDR1 SQVTM and CDR2 ANQGSEA. J was trimmed by 5 bases and V by 4 bases; bases with no gene match: 9. This CDR3 is 15 amino acids long. CDR3 loop: CSVVPMQGANEKLFF. The CDR3 DNA follows: TGCAGCGTTGTCCCCATGCAGGGGGCAAATGAAAAACTGTTTTTT.

The chain links TRBV11-2 to TRBJ2-3; 7 bases map to TRBD1. This CDR3 region has 16 residues. The ends lost 0 bases at V and 2 bases at J; junction bases unmatched: 5. Germline-derived CDR1 and CDR2 are SGHAT and FQNNGV. DNA of the CDR3: TGTGCCAGCAGCTTAGACGAGGGGGCTATCACAGATACGCAGTATTTT. Amino acid sequence: CASSLDEGAITDTQYF.

The gene calls are TRBV6-2 or TRBV6-3 and TRBJ1-1; D call uncertain. The ends were cut back, 5 bases at V and 4 bases at J, with 11 bases in the middle. The CDR3 sequence is 13 residues long. Per the germline V gene, CDR1 is MNHEY and CDR2 is SVGEGT. CDR3 in amino acids: CASSLIMRTEAFF. The CDR3 coding sequence is TGTGCCAGCAGTCTAATTATGCGCACTGAAGCTTTCTTT.

This sequence joins TRBV13 and TRBJ2-7; D not certain. With 1 base removed from V and 4 bases from J, the gap between germline ends came to 11 bases. Germline V gene data show CDR1 as PRHDT and CDR2 as FYEKMQ (reference sequence). The CDR3 has 14 amino acids. CDR3 amino acids: CASSLDGSHYEQYF. In nucleotides, the CDR3 is TGTGCCAGCAGCTTAGATGGCTCGCATTACGAGCAGTACTTC.

The J gene is TRBJ1-5, the V gene TRBV3-1 (or the pseudogene TRBV3-2); the D gene is possibly TRBD1 (6 bases). There are 13 residues in the CDR3. Per germline, CDR1 LGHDT and CDR2 YNNKEL (reference sequence). Trimming shortened V by 5 bases and J by 7 bases, and 12 bases separated the two germline ends. The DNA of the CDR3 is TGTGCCAGCAGCACAGGGATTGGGCAGCCCCAGCATTTT. Its translation is CASSTGIGQPQHF.

The chain uses TRBV5-5 and TRBJ1-6, with D uncertain. Looked up from germline, CDR1 is SGHKS and CDR2 is YYEKEE (reference sequence). The V end lost 0 bases, the J end lost 7 bases, and 8 bases lay between the germline ends. There are 14 residues in the CDR3. CDR3 bases: TGTGCCAGCAGCTTGGGGTCAGTAAATTCACCCCTCCACTTT. Its translation is CASSLGSVNSPLHF.

The chain joins TRBV7-9 to TRBJ2-7; the match to TRBD2 covers 7 bases. V lost 5 bases, J lost 0 bases, and 13 bases stayed unmatched. Germline-derived CDR1 and CDR2 are SEHNR and FQNEAQ (reference sequence). The CDR3 has 17 residues. CDR3 amino acids: CASSGGGKQVPSYEQYF. In DNA, the CDR3 is TGTGCCAGCAGCGGGGGGGGAAAACAGGTCCCCTCCTACGAGCAGTACTTC.

This sequence joins TRBV9 and TRBJ1-3; D gene unclear. The CDR3 is 15 residues long. Deletions cut 1 base from V and 2 bases from J, with 10 bases between. CDR1 and CDR2 (germline): SGDLS, YYNGEE. CDR3 DNA sequence: TGTGCCAGCAGCGTAAGTCTCGGTGCTGGAAACACCATATATTTT. Translating it yields CASSVSLGAGNTIYF.

This chain uses TRBV30 with TRBJ1-1; possible D gene TRBD1, 5 bases. CDR3 length equals 13 residues. The germline V gene encodes CDR1 GTSNPN and CDR2 SVGIG (reference sequence). Trimming removed 5 bases at V and 3 bases at J, with 13 bases between. The CDR3 region has the DNA TGTGCCTGGGAAGGGGTTGGGCACACTGAAGCTTTCTTT. Translating gives CAWEGVGHTEAFF.

The chain combines TRBV19 with TRBJ2-1; 9 nucleotides align to TRBD2. The V gene's germline CDR1 is LNHDA and CDR2 SQIVND (reference sequence). CDR3 size: 16 residues. J was trimmed by 1 base and V by 3 bases; bases with no gene match: 4. Here the CDR3 reads CASSIRTSGSYNEQFF. The CDR3 DNA sequence: TGTGCCAGTAGTATCAGAACTAGCGGGTCCTACAATGAGCAGTTCTTC.

This chain links TRBV7-2 with TRBJ2-3; D possibly corresponds to TRBD2 (6 bases). This CDR3 comprises 15 residues. Deletions cut 0 bases from V and 1 base from J, with 8 bases between. Germline values: CDR1 SGHTA, CDR2 FQGNSA. CDR3 sequence reads: CASSLAGSRTDTQYF. CDR3 sequence (DNA): TGTGCCAGCAGCTTAGCCGGGAGTCGCACAGATACGCAGTATTTT.

CDR3 nucleotides: TGTGCCAGCAGGGGGACAGTTCTAGCCAAAAACATTCAGTACTTC. It codes for CASRGTVLAKNIQYF. The chain combines TRBV2 with TRBJ2-4; 7 nucleotides match TRBD1. Germline lookup yields CDR1 SNHLY and CDR2 FYNNEI. There are 15 residues in the CDR3. V lost 6 bases and J lost 0; bases outside the gene matches: 5. The entire variable domain, with the rest obtained from reference TRBV2 and TRBJ2-4, is as follows: EPEVTQTPSHQVTQMGQEVILRCVPISNHLYFYWYRQILGQKVEFLVSFYNNEISEKSEIFDDQFSVERPDGSNFTLKIRSTKLEDSAMYFCASRGTVLAKNIQYFGAGTRLSVL.

The chain is built from TRBV19 and TRBJ2-7; D gene unclear. The CDR3 runs 15 residues. Germline-derived CDR1 and CDR2 are LNHDA and SQIVND (reference sequence). V shed 1 base and J shed 2 bases, with 12 bases lying between them. The CDR3 protein is CASSIGAGHPYEQYF. The DNA for the CDR3 is TGTGCCAGTAGTATAGGGGCAGGTCATCCCTACGAGCAGTACTTC.